The next 30 T cell receptor beta chains were all read from a single sample in a study of cytomegalovirus exposure and HLA in healthy donors. Some clones are missing from TCRdb's copy, which holds only in-frame ones; the method was immunoSEQ multiplex PCR. The sample carries about 73,000 clones, 70% to 90% recorded once. Input material: PBMCs. Receptors originate from a woman aged 18-29 years in good health and CMV-seropositive.

The rearrangement joins TRBV2 to TRBJ2-1; 7 bases agree with TRBD1. Trimming removed 6 bases from V and 11 bases from J; junction bases left unmatched: 4. The CDR3 spans 11 residues. Germline loops: CDR1 SNHLY, CDR2 FYNNEI. CDR3 sequence (DNA): TGTGCCAGCAGCCAGGGACAGCAGCAGTTCTTC. The encoded protein is CASSQGQQQFF.

This clone was found a few times. The chain employs TRBV5-1 and TRBJ2-7, with D unclear. Germline V gives CDR1 SGHRS, CDR2 YFSETQ. This CDR3 has 13 amino acids. Between the trimmed V and J ends, which lost 4 bases and 5 bases, there was a span of 13 bases. CDR3 sequence: CASSLSAGHEQYF. CDR3 bases: TGCGCCAGCAGCCTCTCGGCAGGCCACGAGCAGTACTTC.

The rearrangement links TRBV6-1 to TRBJ1-5; no firm D call. The CDR3 consists of 15 residues. Trimming took 1 base from V and 4 from J, leaving 11 bases between them. Germline values: CDR1 MNHNS, CDR2 SASEGT. In DNA, the CDR3 is TGTGCCAGCAGTGAAGGTAGCGTAGGGAATCAGCCCCAGCATTTT. It encodes CASSEGSVGNQPQHF.

The gene calls are TRBV2 and TRBJ2-1, with 12 bases lining up with TRBD2. The CDR3 is 16 residues long. J gave up 5 bases and V 6 bases, and 8 bases lay outside the gene matches. Germline V gene data show CDR1 as SNHLY and CDR2 as FYNNEI. CDR3 in DNA: TGTGCCAGCAGACCCGGACTAGCGGGATTGAACAATGAGCAGTTCTTC. Translated: CASRPGLAGLNNEQFF.

V is TRBV28 and J is TRBJ2-7; TRBD2 might be the D (7 bases). Germline-derived CDR1 and CDR2 are MDHEN and SYDVKM. The V end lost 3 bases, the J end lost 7 bases, and 16 bases lay between the germline ends. The CDR3 is 14 residues long. This chain's CDR3 is CASSFRGGAEEQYF. As DNA, the CDR3 is TGTGCCAGCAGTTTCCGAGGGGGGGCGGAAGAGCAGTACTTC.

J is TRBJ2-7 and V is TRBV6-1; 11 bases fit TRBD2. J was trimmed by 5 bases and V by 5 bases; bases with no gene match: 8. The CDR3 covers 15 residues. Germline V gene sequence: CDR1 MNHNS, CDR2 SASEGT. The CDR3, as DNA: TGTGCCAGCAGTACTACTAGCGGGAGTTATCACGAGCAGTACTTC. This gives the protein CASSTTSGSYHEQYF.

The genes are TRBV29-1 and TRBJ2-7, with TRBD2 matching 11 bases. The V and J ends lost 3 bases and 0 bases, in that order; junction bases with no gene match: 4. CDR1 is SQVTM and CDR2 is ANQGSEA in the germline V gene. This CDR3 contains 15 residues. The CDR3 DNA reads as TGCAGCGTTGACCGACTAGCGGGGACCTCCTACGAGCAGTACTTC. Amino acid sequence: CSVDRLAGTSYEQYF.

This chain uses TRBV7-9 with TRBJ2-1; D unresolved. From germline, CDR1 is SEHNR and CDR2 FQNEAQ (reference sequence). The CDR3 is 12 amino acids. Between the trimmed V and J ends, which lost 5 bases and 8 bases, there was a span of 10 bases. The CDR3 reads CASSVRSDEQFF. Written as DNA, the CDR3 is TGTGCCAGCAGCGTAAGAAGCGATGAGCAGTTCTTC.

The chain couples TRBV19 to TRBJ1-5, with 10 bases aligning to TRBD1. Germline CDR1 LNHDA, CDR2 SQIVND (reference sequence). After removal of 6 bases from V and 4 bases from J, the junction contained 6 bases not matched to a gene. The CDR3 contains 15 residues. The CDR3 region has the DNA TGTGCCAGTAGCTCGGGACAGGGGCGAAATCAGCCCCAGCATTTT. Encoded protein: CASSSGQGRNQPQHF.

This clone came up a few times. This sequence joins TRBV7-9 and TRBJ2-7; D gene unclear. The ends were cut back, 3 bases at V and 6 bases at J, with 15 bases in the middle. Germline CDR1 is SEHNR and CDR2 is FQNEAQ (reference sequence). The CDR3 runs 14 residues. The CDR3 is CASSFETRSPEQYF. The DNA of the CDR3 is TGTGCCAGCAGCTTCGAGACACGCTCACCCGAGCAGTACTTC.

This chain connects TRBV9 to TRBJ1-2; 7 bases align to TRBD1. The germline V gene has CDR1 SGDLS and CDR2 YYNGEE. V lost 3 bases, J lost 4 bases, and 12 bases stayed unmatched. This CDR3 comprises 16 residues. CDR3 protein: CASSGNTGVPGYGYTF. The CDR3 DNA sequence: TGTGCCAGCAGCGGTAATACAGGGGTTCCGGGCTATGGCTACACCTTC.

This chain uses TRBV7-2 with TRBJ2-5, with TRBD1 as a possible D gene (5 bases). The germline V gene encodes CDR1 SGHTA and CDR2 FQGNSA. The CDR3 is made up of 13 amino acids. V dropped 1 base and J dropped 3 bases, with 6 bases sitting between them. CDR3 sequence (DNA): TGTGCCAGCAGCTTAGTCAGGGAAGAGACCCAGTACTTC. Translation gives CASSLVREETQYF.

The V call is TRBV18, the J call TRBJ2-6, with TRBD1 matching over 7 bases. This CDR3 spans 15 amino acids. The V segment lost 6 bases and the J segment 1 base; nucleotides outside the gene matches: 3. In germline, CDR1 is KGHSH, CDR2 LQKENI. This chain's CDR3 is CASSTGQSGANVLTF. The CDR3, as DNA: TGTGCCAGCTCGACGGGACAGTCTGGGGCCAACGTCCTGACTTTC.

On this clone: One junction end disagrees with the germline gene, perhaps due to a read error. The chain links TRBV7-7 to TRBJ2-5, with 8 bases that match TRBD1. CDR1 is SSHAT and CDR2 is FNYEAQ in the germline V gene (reference sequence). This CDR3 is built from 15 residues. The CDR3: CASSSSGQGGETQYF. Here the CDR3 DNA reads TGTGCTAGCAGCTCCTCTGGACAGGGTGGAGAGACCCAGTACTTC.

As DNA, the CDR3 is TGCGCCAGCAGTGCCTCGACAGTCTCTGGGGCCAACGTCCTGACTTTC. It is translated as CASSASTVSGANVLTF. The V call is TRBV10-1, the J call TRBJ2-6; D perhaps matches TRBD1 (5 bases). The germline V and J ends were trimmed by 4 bases and 0 bases, with 10 bases remaining between them. Germline CDR1 reads WNHNN; CDR2 reads SYGVQD (reference sequence). The CDR3 is 16 amino acids.

The chain links TRBV29-1 to TRBJ2-7, with a tentative D call TRBD2 (5 bases). In germline, CDR1 is SQVTM, CDR2 ANQGSEA. The CDR3 is 13 residues long. Trimming removed 0 bases from V and 4 bases from J, with 10 bases in between. The CDR3 sequence: CSVEDSGLYEQYF. CDR3 bases: TGCAGCGTTGAAGATTCGGGATTATACGAGCAGTACTTC.

Only one count was recorded for this clone. This chain links TRBV6-5 with TRBJ2-2; D uncertain. CDR3 length: 14 amino acids. The V end was cut by 5 bases, the J end by 1 base, with 8 bases between. Germline-derived CDR1 and CDR2 are MNHEY and SVGAGI. CDR3 DNA sequence: TGTGCCAGCAGTCCCGCGAGGAACACCGGGGAGCTGTTTTTT. It codes for CASSPARNTGELFF.

The chain combines TRBV10-3 with TRBJ1-5, with 9 bases identical to TRBD1. The ends lost 3 bases at V and 6 bases at J; junction bases unmatched: 9. CDR1 and CDR2 (germline): ENHRY, SYGVKD. The CDR3 extends over 16 amino acids. The DNA of the CDR3 is TGTGCCATCAGTGATTTTGTGGGACAGGGCGTTCAGCCCCAGCATTTT. Translation: CAISDFVGQGVQPQHF.

V and J are TRBV27 and TRBJ1-1, with a possible D match to TRBD1 (5 bases). The length of the CDR3 is 11 residues. From germline, CDR1 is MNHEY and CDR2 SMNVEV (reference sequence). V was shortened by 6 bases and J by 7 bases, with 9 bases between the two germline ends. CDR3: CASSQGFEAFF. The CDR3 nucleotides read TGTGCCAGCAGCCAGGGCTTTGAAGCTTTCTTT.

This chain uses TRBV15 with TRBJ2-5, with 7 bases aligning to TRBD1. Per germline, CDR1 LNHNV and CDR2 YYDKDF (reference sequence). After removal of 3 bases from V and 1 base from J, the junction contained 2 bases not matched to a gene. The CDR3 has 14 residues. CDR3 nucleotides: TGTGCCACCAGCAGGGACAGGTTCCAAGAGACCCAGTACTTC. It yields the protein CATSRDRFQETQYF.

This clone was seen only once. The chain joins TRBV4-1 to TRBJ2-1, with 8 bases identical to TRBD2. V lost 3 bases to trimming and J lost 5 bases; unmatched junction nucleotides: 12. Looked up from germline, CDR1 is MGHRA and CDR2 is YSYEKL. The CDR3 is 17 amino acids. CDR3 loop: CASSQGFRGGLNNEQFF. CDR3 sequence (DNA): TGCGCCAGCAGCCAGGGCTTTCGGGGGGGCTTGAACAATGAGCAGTTCTTC.

The rearrangement uses TRBV5-4 and TRBJ1-1, with 7 bases lining up with TRBD1. Germline loops: CDR1 SGHNT, CDR2 YYREEE (reference sequence). The CDR3 runs to 15 residues. The V gene end was trimmed by 5 bases and the J gene end by 1 base; junction bases not matched to a gene: 8. The CDR3 here is CASSKGTEKNTEAFF. CDR3 DNA sequence: TGTGCCAGCAGTAAAGGGACAGAGAAGAACACTGAAGCTTTCTTT.

The V call is TRBV4-2, the J call TRBJ2-3; TRBD2 agrees at 10 bases. V shed 4 bases, J shed 3 bases, and the junction held 16 bases outside the gene matches. Germline CDR1 LGHNA, CDR2 YNFKEQ. The CDR3 is made up of 19 amino acids. The CDR3, as DNA: TGTGCCAGCAGCCCGTTGATAGCGGGGGGTATGTCTGGGACAGATACGCAGTATTTT. The encoded protein is CASSPLIAGGMSGTDTQYF.

This clone has more than one count but fewer than ten. The V call is TRBV11-2, the J call TRBJ2-2; D perhaps matches TRBD1 (5 bases). V was cut by 1 base and J by 4 bases, with 13 bases left in between. Germline values: CDR1 SGHAT, CDR2 FQNNGV. The length of the CDR3 is 16 residues. CDR3 protein: CASSLAAGLFTGELFF. In DNA, the CDR3 is TGTGCCAGCAGCTTAGCCGCAGGGTTGTTCACCGGGGAGCTGTTTTTT. The full variable domain, its missing parts supplied by reference TRBV11-2 and TRBJ2-2, is EAGVAQSPRYKIIEKRQSVAFWCNPISGHATLYWYQQILGQGPKLLIQFQNNGVVDDSQLPKDRFSAERLKGVDSTLKIQPAKLEDSAVYLCASSLAAGLFTGELFFGEGSRLTVL.

The chain has TRBV30 and TRBJ2-1; D not certain. Germline CDR1 reads GTSNPN; CDR2 reads SVGIG (reference sequence). V was pared by 5 bases and J by 15 bases, with 14 bases between. The CDR3 runs 10 residues. CDR3 nucleotides: TGTGCCTGGGGTGACCGGGTGCGGTTCTTC. Translating gives CAWGDRVRFF.

This chain links TRBV11-1 with TRBJ2-4; 10 bases align to TRBD1. The length of the CDR3 is 14 residues. The V segment lost 3 bases and the J segment 7 bases; nucleotides outside the gene matches: 3. Per the germline V gene, CDR1 is SGHAT and CDR2 is FQDESV (reference sequence). CDR3 bases: TGTGCCAGCAGCTTCCGGACAGGGGGGAACATTCAGTACTTC. This codes for CASSFRTGGNIQYF.

The chain has TRBV4-1 and TRBJ2-7, with D maybe TRBD1 (5 bases). Per germline, CDR1 MGHRA and CDR2 YSYEKL. The CDR3 contains 16 residues. V was cut by 1 base and J by 7 bases, with 20 bases left in between. CDR3 amino acids: CASSQGTGIGVIEQYF. Here the CDR3 DNA reads TGCGCCAGCAGCCAAGGTACCGGAATAGGGGTGATTGAGCAGTACTTC.

The chain couples TRBV7-9 to TRBJ2-1; TRBD2 aligns across 8 bases. CDR1 SEHNR and CDR2 FQNEAQ come from the germline V gene (reference sequence). The CDR3 has 15 amino acids. The V gene end was trimmed by 1 base and the J gene end by 8 bases; junction bases not matched to a gene: 7. Here the CDR3 reads CASSLVGLVGDEQFF. The CDR3 DNA follows: TGTGCCAGCAGCTTAGTGGGACTAGTCGGGGATGAGCAGTTCTTC.

The rearrangement joins TRBV19 to TRBJ2-1, with D possibly TRBD2 on 5 matching bases. Trimming pared 1 base from V and 5 bases from J, leaving 12 bases between. Germline V lookup: CDR1 LNHDA, CDR2 SQIVND (reference sequence). CDR3 length: 15 residues. In DNA, the CDR3 is TGTGCCAGTAGTATAGTATCGCGGGCCAACAATGAGCAGTTCTTC. Amino acid sequence: CASSIVSRANNEQFF.

The chain is built from TRBV6-1 and TRBJ2-3; TRBD2 matches at 9 bases. The V gene's germline CDR1 is MNHNS and CDR2 SASEGT. CDR3 length: 15 amino acids. J was trimmed by 2 bases and V by 4 bases; bases with no gene match: 4. CDR3 loop: CASSVIAGDTDTQYF. CDR3 nucleotide sequence: TGTGCCAGCAGTGTCATAGCGGGGGACACAGATACGCAGTATTTT.